What follows are 6 T cell receptor beta chains derived from one specimen sequenced in a study of OX40 agonist ivuxolimab in advanced cancers. Clones were sequenced by immunoSEQ multiplex PCR, and TCRdb holds only the in-frame ones, with some missing. There are around 72,000 clones in the sample; approximately 85% occur only once, and roughly 15% lies in the top ten. This sample comprised CD4+ or CD8+ T cells sorted from blood, obtained in a trial of the OX40 agonist ivuxolimab. All receptors derive from an adult with an advanced solid tumor such as melanoma, head and neck, liver or kidney cancer.

This chain links TRBV5-1 with TRBJ1-2; TRBD1 agrees at 9 bases. This CDR3 has 18 amino acids. The J segment lost 5 bases and the V segment lost 0 bases, leaving 14 bases of the junction unmatched. CDR1 is SGHRS, CDR2 YFSETQ, per germline. The CDR3 loop reads CASSLAKGPDRGNYGYTF. CDR3 coding DNA: TGCGCCAGCAGCTTGGCCAAAGGGCCGGACAGGGGCAATTATGGCTACACCTTC.

The chain is built from TRBV10-3 and TRBJ2-5; D is perhaps TRBD2 (6 bases). The end of the DNA is better explained by TRBJ2-7, so the J call may be wrong. Germline V gene lookup returns CDR1 ENHRY and CDR2 SYGVKD. This CDR3 is 12 amino acids long. The CDR3 spells CAAGTDSYEQYF. CDR3 nucleotides: TGTGCCGCCGGGACTGACTCCTACGAGCAGTACTTC.

In DNA, the CDR3 is TGTGCCAGCAGTGAACCCGGGTTGTCTGGGGCCAACGTCCTGACTTTC. Translation: CASSEPGLSGANVLTF. The chain recombines TRBV6-1 with TRBJ2-6; no definite D call. The CDR3 length is 16 residues. Germline V CDR1 and CDR2: MNHNS, SASEGT. Trimming removed 2 bases from V and 1 base from J, with 9 bases in between.

This clone is deemed medium-sized. The chain uses TRBV11-2 and TRBJ2-7; 7 bases fit TRBD1. Germline CDR1 and CDR2: SGHAT and FQNNGV. V was clipped by 5 bases and J by 1 base; unmatched bases: 5. The CDR3 consists of 14 residues. CDR3 sequence: CASSPPTGSYEQYF. The CDR3 nucleotides are TGTGCCAGCAGCCCCCCGACAGGGTCCTACGAGCAGTACTTC.

The rearrangement links TRBV11-2 to TRBJ2-5; D perhaps matches TRBD2 (6 bases). The J call is doubtful: the DNA matches TRBJ2-7 better. The CDR3 contains 15 residues. The germline gives CDR1 SGHAT, CDR2 FQNNGV. The CDR3 spells CASSSTTWRDPEQYF. Written as DNA, the CDR3 is TGTGCCAGCAGCTCCACGACTTGGCGGGATCCCGAGCAGTACTTC.

This clone was seen a single time. The CDR3 reads CASSEAWGKSYGYTF. In DNA, the CDR3 is TGTGCCAGCAGTGAAGCATGGGGGAAGTCCTATGGCTACACCTTC. The rearrangement joins TRBV6-1 to TRBJ1-2, with D possibly matching TRBD1 (5 bases). The CDR3 runs to 15 residues. Per germline, CDR1 MNHNS and CDR2 SASEGT. V lost 0 bases, J lost 4 bases, and 12 bases lay in between.